These 23 T cell receptor beta chains came from one sample sequenced in a study of T-cell reconstitution after alpha-beta-depleted transplantation in children. For TCRbeta, the library was prepared with unique molecular identifiers. TCRdb re-called the PCR reads through MiXCR, storing one row per CDR3 protein. The data contain about 830,000 distinct CDR3 sequences, roughly 15% of them singletons. The sample was PBMCs, mostly from graft donor cells, taken 360 days after TCRalphabeta/CD19-depleted stem cell transplant. Receptors were obtained from a male patient under 18 who had a stem cell transplant for acute lymphoblastic leukemia, so the T cells may come from the graft donor.

Concerning this clonotype: A read error may account for a junction end that differs from germline. The genes are TRBV14 and TRBJ2-3; TRBD2 aligns across 11 bases. Germline V gives CDR1 SGHDN, CDR2 FVKESK. This CDR3 contains 15 residues. CDR3 nucleotides: TGTGCCTGCAGCCAGGGGGCTAGCGGGAGGAATACGCAGTATTTT. This sequence encodes CACSQGASGRNTQYF.

This clonotype was seen at least ten times. The chain couples TRBV7-9 to TRBJ1-6, with a possible D match to TRBD1 (6 bases). Germline V CDR1 and CDR2: SEHNR, FQNEAQ (reference sequence). This CDR3 spans 13 amino acids. V was trimmed by 4 bases and J by 12 bases, leaving 13 bases between them. CDR3 sequence reads: CASSSAQGLPLHF. The CDR3 coding sequence is TGTGCCAGCAGCTCCGCTCAGGGGTTACCCCTCCACTTT.

J is TRBJ2-5 and V is TRBV4-1; maybe TRBD2 (6 bases). The CDR3 runs to 16 residues. With 3 bases removed from V and 2 bases from J, the gap between germline ends came to 16 bases. CDR1 is MGHRA and CDR2 is YSYEKL in the germline V gene. The chain's CDR3 is CASSHMSSGLQETQYF. The DNA for the CDR3 is TGCGCCAGCAGCCACATGTCCAGCGGGCTTCAAGAGACCCAGTACTTC.

The genes are TRBV7-9 and TRBJ2-1; possibly TRBD2 for D (6 bases). Trimming shortened V by 1 base and J by 7 bases, and 8 bases separated the two germline ends. Germline V gene data show CDR1 as SEHNR and CDR2 as FQNEAQ (reference sequence). The CDR3 contains 13 residues. CDR3 region: CASSLVRENEQFF. The DNA for the CDR3 is TGTGCCAGCAGCTTAGTTCGGGAGAATGAGCAGTTCTTC.

This chain joins TRBV19 and TRBJ1-1; D remains unclear. The ends were cut back, 4 bases at V and 0 bases at J, with 18 bases in the middle. CDR3 length: 17 residues. CDR1 and CDR2 from the germline V gene are LNHDA and SQIVND (reference sequence). In DNA form, the CDR3 reads TGTGCCAGTAGTAACCACGAACCGGTAAAGCTGAACACTGAAGCTTTCTTT. Its protein product is CASSNHEPVKLNTEAFF.

This clonotype was seen more than once but under ten times. The chain is built from TRBV7-6 and TRBJ2-1; 8 bases agree with TRBD2. The V and J ends lost 2 bases and 9 bases, in that order; junction bases with no gene match: 12. Germline V gene lookup returns CDR1 SGHVS and CDR2 FNYEAQ. The CDR3 runs 16 residues. CDR3 loop: CASSLLFREGYSEQFF. For the CDR3, the DNA is TGTGCCAGCAGCTTACTGTTCCGGGAGGGTTATAGTGAGCAGTTCTTC.

This clonotype was recorded a few times. The V and J genes are TRBV6-1 and TRBJ1-1; TRBD1 aligns across 9 bases. The germline CDR1 and CDR2 sequences are MNHNS and SASEGT. The CDR3 spans 14 residues. Germline trimming cut 6 bases from V and 5 bases from J; bases unmatched to any gene: 7. The CDR3 here is CASSVQGAGTEAFF. As DNA, the CDR3 is TGTGCCAGCAGCGTACAGGGGGCCGGGACTGAAGCTTTCTTT.

This clonotype has just a few counts. This chain connects TRBV11-3 to TRBJ2-1; D is possibly TRBD2 (6 bases). CDR3 length: 14 amino acids. CDR1 is SGHNT and CDR2 is YENEEA in the germline V gene. V was shortened by 8 bases and J by 5 bases, with 16 bases between the two germline ends. The CDR3: CASGRASANNEQFF. For the CDR3, the DNA is TGTGCCAGCGGCAGGGCTAGCGCCAACAATGAGCAGTTCTTC.

This clonotype has only a few counts. CDR3 amino acids: CSVYGNTGELFF. The CDR3 region has the DNA TGCAGCGTCTACGGGAACACCGGGGAGCTGTTTTTT. The genes are TRBV29-1 and TRBJ2-2; no definite D call. Germline lookup yields CDR1 SQVTM and CDR2 ANQGSEA. The V and J ends lost 6 bases and 1 base respectively, with 6 bases between them. This CDR3 has 12 amino acids.

In its sample, this clonotype was seen a few times. The chain uses TRBV7-2 and TRBJ1-4; D is ambiguous. The CDR3 is 12 amino acids. Trimming pared 3 bases from V and 14 bases from J, leaving 13 bases between. CDR1 and CDR2 (germline): SGHTA, FQGNSA. The chain's CDR3 is CASSLIDRPLFF. Written as DNA, the CDR3 is TGTGCCAGCAGCTTGATCGATAGACCCCTGTTTTTT.

This clonotype has a count of ten or more. This chain uses TRBV5-8 with TRBJ2-1, with D unresolved. Deletions cut 1 base from V and 7 bases from J, with 6 bases between. Per the germline V gene, CDR1 is SGHTS and CDR2 is YDEGEE. There are 12 residues in the CDR3. CDR3 DNA sequence: TGTGCCAGCAGCTTGACCCGTAATGAGCAGTTCTTC. Its protein product is CASSLTRNEQFF.

The chain carries TRBV11-2 and TRBJ1-2; 9 bases align to TRBD1. Germline V gives CDR1 SGHAT, CDR2 FQNNGV. CDR3 size: 15 residues. V lost 2 bases and J lost 8; bases outside the gene matches: 9. CDR3 region: CASSLSPQGARGYTF. CDR3 bases: TGTGCCAGCAGCTTAAGCCCACAGGGGGCGAGGGGCTACACCTTC.

This clonotype was found once. The chain combines TRBV5-1 with TRBJ2-1, with D maybe TRBD1 (5 bases). V shed 0 bases and J shed 10 bases, with 14 bases lying between them. The CDR3 is 14 amino acids. Germline CDR1 reads SGHRS; CDR2 reads YFSETQ. The CDR3 DNA follows: TGCGCCAGCAGCTTGGAACCCCAGGGCGGCGAGCAGTTCTTC. It encodes CASSLEPQGGEQFF.

This clonotype was seen only a few times. V is TRBV12-3 or TRBV12-4 and J is TRBJ2-3; TRBD1 is a possible D gene (6 bases). This CDR3 region has 14 residues. Trimming took off 5 bases at V and 3 bases at J, with 12 bases between the two ends. Here the CDR3 DNA reads TGTGCCAGCAGTGCAGGGGTTTGGACAGATACGCAGTATTTT. It specifies CASSAGVWTDTQYF.

The chain carries TRBV29-1 and TRBJ2-3; D unclear. The CDR3 has 10 amino acids. In germline, CDR1 is SQVTM, CDR2 ANQGSEA. Trimming pared 6 bases from V and 11 bases from J, leaving 12 bases between. The CDR3 loop is CSVVRLEQYF. CDR3 sequence (DNA): TGCAGCGTGGTACGGCTAGAGCAGTATTTT.

The V and J genes are TRBV23-1 and TRBJ2-2; 8 bases are a match to TRBD1. Being an ORF, TRBV23-1 has a function that is uncertain. J lost 0 bases, V lost 1 base, and 10 bases had no gene match. The CDR3 has 19 amino acids. The CDR3 DNA is TGCGCCAGCAGTCAATGGAGCCCCGGACAGGGTACGAACACCGGGGAGCTGTTTTTT. Translating it yields CASSQWSPGQGTNTGELFF.

This clonotype has a count of ten or more. The chain employs TRBV7-2 and TRBJ2-1; the match to TRBD2 covers 8 bases. With V trimmed by 4 bases and J by 0 bases, 5 bases remained unmatched. CDR3 length: 16 amino acids. Germline V CDR1 and CDR2: SGHTA, FQGNSA. The CDR3 loop is CASSSLAGSSYNEQFF. CDR3 coding DNA: TGTGCCAGCAGCTCCTTAGCGGGGAGCTCCTACAATGAGCAGTTCTTC.

The V call is TRBV19, the J call TRBJ1-5; D is perhaps TRBD1 (6 bases). Germline CDR1 and CDR2: LNHDA and SQIVND (reference sequence). Trimming left V 7 bases short and J 6 bases short, with 22 bases between. CDR3 length: 16 residues. CDR3 sequence: CASTPLGGGAGQPQHF. CDR3 nucleotide sequence: TGTGCCAGTACCCCTCTAGGTGGGGGGGCTGGTCAGCCCCAGCATTTT.

CDR3 in amino acids: CASSLERSGADGNEQFF. The CDR3 bases are TGTGCCAGCAGCTTAGAAAGAAGCGGGGCGGACGGGAATGAGCAGTTCTTC. The chain recombines TRBV11-3 with TRBJ2-1; 7 positions agree with TRBD2. The V gene end was trimmed by 0 bases and the J gene end by 7 bases; junction bases not matched to a gene: 12. The germline V gene encodes CDR1 SGHNT and CDR2 YENEEA. The CDR3 totals 17 residues.

This clonotype was counted only a few times. The J gene is TRBJ1-6, the V gene TRBV6-5; D is uncertain. Germline CDR1 and CDR2: MNHEY and SVGAGI. CDR3 length: 13 residues. V lost 2 bases to trimming and J lost 7 bases, with 6 bases between them. The CDR3 coding sequence is TGTGCCAGCAGTTACGACCGAAATTCACCCCTCCACTTT. The encoded protein is CASSYDRNSPLHF.

The chain uses TRBV20-1 and TRBJ2-7; a possible D gene is TRBD1 (6 bases). The CDR3 sequence is 16 residues long. V was shortened by 0 bases and J by 5 bases, with 20 bases between the two germline ends. The V gene's germline CDR1 is DFQATT and CDR2 SNEGSKA (reference sequence). The CDR3 protein is CSAREEGWGRRNEQYF. The CDR3 DNA reads as TGCAGTGCTAGAGAAGAAGGCTGGGGGCGCCGCAACGAGCAGTACTTC.

This clonotype turned up a few times. Its ends do not fully match the called genes, so a read error is possible. The chain couples TRBV11-1 to TRBJ2-4; maybe TRBD1 (5 bases). CDR3 length: 18 residues. Germline V gene data show CDR1 as SGHAT and CDR2 as FQDESV (reference sequence). The CDR3 DNA is TGTGTCAGCAGCTTAGGGGCGGCGAAGGGTCTCGCCAAAAACATTCAGTACTTC. Amino acid sequence: CVSSLGAAKGLAKNIQYF.

This chain joins TRBV12-3 or TRBV12-4 and TRBJ2-1; D possibly corresponds to TRBD2 (6 bases). This CDR3 contains 15 residues. V dropped 4 bases and J dropped 2 bases, with 12 bases sitting between them. The CDR3 protein is CASSSKGLPYNEQFF. For the CDR3, the DNA is TGTGCCAGCAGTTCAAAGGGACTCCCCTACAATGAGCAGTTCTTC.